The next 25 T cell receptor beta chains were all read from a single sample in a study of human T cells and chemical hapten exposure. As for time point: patch test 2, 6 weeks after DPC sensitization. Treatment of the sample: therapeutic diphenylcyclopropenone sensitization with weekly scalp DPC. One entry per CDR3 protein results from TCRdb running MiXCR on the RACE reads. The sample shows over 35,000 distinct CDR3 sequences, 8.5% to 10% of them seen only once. The starting material was whole blood, obtained in connection with sensitization to the hapten diphenylcyclopropenone (DPC). These receptors originate from a woman in her 40s with alopecia areata. Some clones in this sample may be carry-over from other donors' samples.

This clonotype has at least ten counts. V gene TRBV7-9 combines with J gene TRBJ1-2; D is possibly TRBD1 (5 bases). Trimming shortened V by 4 bases and J by 3 bases, and 18 bases separated the two germline ends. Germline CDR1 and CDR2: SEHNR and FQNEAQ (reference sequence). The CDR3 consists of 16 residues. CDR3 DNA: TGTGCCAGCAGCTCTTACCGCGCGGGGCCCGACTATGGCTACACCTTC. Its translation: CASSSYRAGPDYGYTF.

In its sample, this clonotype was seen many times. The V call is TRBV6-2 or TRBV6-3, the J call TRBJ2-6; 8 positions agree with TRBD1. CDR1 is MNHEY, CDR2 SVGEGT, per germline. V gave up 5 bases and J gave up 0 bases; unmatched junction bases: 0. There are 15 residues in the CDR3. CDR3 sequence reads: CASSDRGSGANVLTF. DNA of the CDR3: TGTGCCAGCAGTGACAGGGGCTCTGGGGCCAACGTCCTGACTTTC.

The chain uses TRBV6-2 or TRBV6-3 and TRBJ1-1; D gene unclear. Germline CDR1 MNHEY, CDR2 SVGEGT. The length of the CDR3 is 11 residues. V was cut by 0 bases and J by 8 bases, with 4 bases left in between. The CDR3 DNA sequence: TGTGCCAGCAGTTACTCGACCGAAGCTTTCTTT. Translation: CASSYSTEAFF.

A few counts support this clonotype. The rearrangement links TRBV7-3 to TRBJ2-3; D not certain. Germline lookup yields CDR1 SGHTA and CDR2 FQGTGA. V gave up 6 bases and J gave up 4 bases, with 11 bases separating them. The CDR3 length is 13 residues. The CDR3: CASSWTPSDTQYF. Written as DNA, the CDR3 is TGTGCCAGCAGTTGGACCCCCTCAGATACGCAGTATTTT. The variable domain in full, with the rest retrieved from reference TRBV7-3 and TRBJ2-3, is GAGVSQTPSNKVTEKGKYVELRCDPISGHTALYWYRQSLGQGPEFLIYFQGTGAADDSGLPNDRFFAVRPEGSVSTLKIQRTERGDSAVYLCASSWTPSDTQYFGPGTRLTVL.

The chain is built from TRBV28 and TRBJ2-3; TRBD1 is a possible D gene (5 bases). This CDR3 is 11 amino acids long. V was cut by 5 bases and J by 11 bases, with 11 bases left in between. Germline-derived CDR1 and CDR2 are MDHEN and SYDVKM. CDR3 nucleotides: TGTGCCAGCAGTCCCCAGGGTAGGCAGTATTTT. Its protein product is CASSPQGRQYF.

This clonotype has at least ten counts. CDR3 loop: CASTKASGSGELFF. CDR3 coding DNA: TGTGCCAGCACCAAGGCCTCGGGGTCCGGGGAGCTGTTTTTT. The J gene is TRBJ2-2, the V gene TRBV2; D perhaps matches TRBD2 (5 bases). The CDR3 loop spans 14 amino acids. The germline gives CDR1 SNHLY, CDR2 FYNNEI. Trimming removed 7 bases from V and 6 bases from J, with 15 bases in between.

This chain joins TRBV5-1 and TRBJ2-2; D is tentatively TRBD1 or TRBD2 (6 bases each). This CDR3 contains 14 residues. Germline V gene sequence: CDR1 SGHRS, CDR2 YFSETQ. V shed 5 bases and J shed 6 bases, with 14 bases lying between them. This CDR3 reads CASSTGARSGELFF. CDR3 nucleotide sequence: TGCGCCAGCAGTACGGGGGCCCGATCCGGGGAGCTGTTTTTT.

This clonotype was recorded at least ten times. This chain connects TRBV2 to TRBJ1-5, with 7 nucleotides matching TRBD1. CDR3 length: 15 amino acids. Trimming removed 5 bases from V and 2 bases from J; junction bases left unmatched: 6. Germline CDR1 SNHLY, CDR2 FYNNEI. This CDR3 reads CASSQQGLGNQPQHF. CDR3 bases: TGTGCCAGCAGTCAACAGGGGTTAGGCAATCAGCCCCAGCATTTT.

This clonotype occurred many times. J is TRBJ1-2 and V is TRBV4-2; D is unresolved. V gave up 0 bases and J gave up 9 bases, with 5 bases separating them. The germline CDR1 and CDR2 sequences are LGHNA and YNFKEQ. The CDR3 totals 11 residues. CDR3 sequence: CASSQDGSYTF. CDR3 sequence (DNA): TGTGCCAGCAGCCAAGATGGTAGCTACACCTTC.

The rearrangement joins TRBV29-1 to TRBJ2-5; D ambiguous. From germline, CDR1 is SQVTM and CDR2 ANQGSEA. This CDR3 contains 12 residues. V shed 3 bases and J shed 5 bases, with 10 bases lying between them. CDR3: CSVDLGRETQYF. The CDR3, as DNA: TGCAGCGTTGACCTGGGTCGGGAGACCCAGTACTTC.

The chain recombines TRBV5-5 with TRBJ2-4; D is unclear. Germline CDR1 and CDR2: SGHKS and YYEKEE (reference sequence). The CDR3 is made up of 14 amino acids. Trimming took 0 bases from V and 8 from J, leaving 12 bases between them. The DNA of the CDR3 is TGTGCCAGCAGCTTGGAGGCTAAGGTGTACATTCAGTACTTC. Translated: CASSLEAKVYIQYF.

This clonotype was detected ten times or more. The V call is TRBV3-1, the J call TRBJ1-4; maybe TRBD1 (6 bases). Trimming shortened V by 0 bases and J by 7 bases, and 9 bases separated the two germline ends. Germline CDR1 reads LGHDT; CDR2 reads YNNKEL (reference sequence). The CDR3 is made up of 14 amino acids. The CDR3 protein is CASSQEGGTEKLFF. CDR3 nucleotide sequence: TGTGCCAGCAGCCAAGAAGGGGGGACTGAAAAACTGTTTTTT.

As regards this clonotype: This may be a read error, as it is one base from a much larger clone. This chain links TRBV2 with TRBJ2-3; 7 bases fit TRBD1. The junction had 8 bases not matched to a gene; V was cut back by 8 bases and J by 0 bases. The V gene's germline CDR1 is SNHLY and CDR2 FYNNEI. This CDR3 spans 15 amino acids. The CDR3 loop is CASSFGTDSTDTQYF. The DNA of the CDR3 is TGTGCCAGCTCGTTCGGGACAGATAGCACAGATACGCAGTATTTT.

This clonotype has just a few counts. The V gene is TRBV4-1, the J gene TRBJ2-7, with D unclear. The germline V and J ends were trimmed by 2 bases and 5 bases, with 7 bases remaining between them. CDR1 is MGHRA and CDR2 is YSYEKL in the germline V gene. The CDR3 consists of 12 residues. The CDR3 reads CASSQSLNEQYF. Written as DNA, the CDR3 is TGCGCCAGCAGCCAATCCCTTAACGAGCAGTACTTC.

This chain links TRBV7-2 with TRBJ2-5; no firm D call. The CDR3 has 11 residues. Trimming took 7 bases from V and 5 from J, leaving 8 bases between them. Per the germline V gene, CDR1 is SGHTA and CDR2 is FQGNSA. The chain's CDR3 is CASTRAETQYF. The DNA for the CDR3 is TGTGCCAGCACCCGTGCGGAGACCCAGTACTTC.

This clonotype is a singleton in its sample. The rearrangement uses TRBV29-1 and TRBJ1-1; a weak D match, TRBD1 (6 bases). The CDR3 runs 13 residues. CDR1 and CDR2 (germline): SQVTM, ANQGSEA. The V end lost 2 bases, the J end lost 7 bases, and 14 bases lay between the germline ends. The CDR3 reads CSVETDRLNEAFF. The CDR3 region has the DNA TGCAGCGTTGAAACGGACAGACTCAATGAAGCTTTCTTT.

This clonotype has a count of ten or more. V is TRBV6-4 and J is TRBJ2-6; D is possibly TRBD2 (6 bases). Per the germline V gene, CDR1 is MRHNA and CDR2 is SNTAGT. The CDR3 is 17 amino acids. With 3 bases removed from V and 1 base from J, the gap between germline ends came to 13 bases. The CDR3 region is CASSEEGFPSGANVLTF. CDR3 coding DNA: TGTGCCAGCAGTGAGGAGGGATTCCCATCTGGGGCCAACGTCCTGACTTTC.

This clonotype was counted at least ten times. The V and J genes are TRBV7-3 and TRBJ2-5, with D perhaps matching TRBD1 or TRBD2 (5 bases each). V shed 2 bases and J shed 5 bases, with 15 bases lying between them. This CDR3 is built from 15 residues. Germline V gene lookup returns CDR1 SGHTA and CDR2 FQGTGA. CDR3 protein: CASSLGTVDGETQYF. The CDR3 DNA reads as TGTGCCAGCAGCTTAGGGACGGTGGACGGGGAGACCCAGTACTTC. Supplemented by reference TRBV7-3 and TRBJ2-5, the full variable domain reads GAGVSQTPSNKVTEKGKYVELRCDPISGHTALYWYRQSLGQGPEFLIYFQGTGAADDSGLPNDRFFAVRPEGSVSTLKIQRTERGDSAVYLCASSLGTVDGETQYFGPGTRLLVL.

In its sample, this clonotype was seen many times. The chain carries TRBV12-3 or TRBV12-4 and TRBJ2-3; no clear D gene. CDR3 length equals 16 residues. V shed 5 bases and J shed 6 bases, with 21 bases lying between them. The CDR3 here is CASSTLLPSGGDTQYF. The CDR3 DNA reads TGTGCCAGCAGTACCCTCCTCCCGAGTGGTGGGGATACGCAGTATTTT.

Many counts were recorded for this clonotype. This chain uses TRBV10-3 with TRBJ2-7; 7 bases align to TRBD1. J gave up 2 bases and V 4 bases, and 2 bases lay outside the gene matches. Germline values: CDR1 ENHRY, CDR2 SYGVKD. CDR3 size: 13 residues. CDR3 residues: CAISGTGAYEQYF. The CDR3 DNA is TGTGCCATCAGTGGGACAGGCGCCTACGAGCAGTACTTC.

This clonotype was counted ten times or more. The genes are TRBV29-1 and TRBJ1-2, with 8 positions matching TRBD1. This CDR3 region has 13 residues. V lost 7 bases to trimming and J lost 3 bases; unmatched junction nucleotides: 7. Per germline, CDR1 SQVTM and CDR2 ANQGSEA. CDR3 in amino acids: CSAMSTGDYGYTF. DNA for the CDR3: TGCAGCGCCATGTCGACAGGGGACTATGGCTACACCTTC.

This chain uses TRBV20-1 with TRBJ1-2, with D possibly TRBD1 on 6 matching bases. Trimming removed 1 base at V and 4 bases at J, with 16 bases between. Germline V CDR1 and CDR2: DFQATT, SNEGSKA (reference sequence). The CDR3 consists of 15 residues. CDR3 sequence (DNA): TGCAGTGCTAGAGTAGGACAGAGCTTCTCCTATGGCTACACCTTC. Protein: CSARVGQSFSYGYTF.

The table lists this clonotype with many counts. The V gene is TRBV11-3, the J gene TRBJ2-7; D not resolved. Germline V CDR1 and CDR2: SGHNT, YENEEA. The CDR3 length is 13 residues. Trimming left V 1 base short and J 4 bases short, with 8 bases between. The CDR3 bases are TGTGCCAGCAGCTTAGGTCCGTTTTACGAGCAGTACTTC. The encoded protein is CASSLGPFYEQYF.

This clonotype was detected many times. The V and J genes are TRBV6-5 and TRBJ1-2; D unresolved. This CDR3 comprises 13 residues. The V gene lost 5 bases and the J gene lost 7 bases, with 14 bases spanning the gap. In germline, CDR1 is MNHEY, CDR2 SVGAGI. The chain's CDR3 is CASSGDLSRGYTF. In DNA, the CDR3 is TGTGCCAGCAGTGGGGATTTGTCCCGTGGCTACACCTTC.

This clonotype was seen ten or more times. V usage is TRBV20-1 and J usage is TRBJ2-7; 8 bases map to TRBD2. J lost 1 base, V lost 3 bases, and 17 bases had no gene match. Germline CDR1 DFQATT, CDR2 SNEGSKA (reference sequence). This CDR3 has 18 amino acids. In DNA, the CDR3 is TGCAGTGCTAGCTTCCCCCCCGCCCGCGGGGGGATTTCCTACGAGCAGTACTTC. This sequence encodes CSASFPPARGGISYEQYF.